This T cell receptor beta chain was sequenced during a study of neurological immune-mediated disorders. Study-wide results and caveats: Falling below healthy controls, multiple sclerosis showed the least TCR clonal expansion, while HTLV-1-associated myelopathy showed the most. No CDR3 amino acid sequences recurred among expanded clones across subjects, suggesting private repertoires in all groups.

5'RACE employing 10-nucleotide random UMIs yielded the cDNA. Over 200 million TCR-beta sequences from 15-18 subjects were obtained in each sequencing run. From the 5' RACE reads, TCRdb called clonotypes with MiXCR, one entry per CDR3 protein. Counted here are 20,000 to 30,000 distinct CDR3 sequences, more than 10% occurring once; the ten biggest clones make up approximately 14%. This clonotype was seen many times. Its antigen is as yet unknown. Sequence at one end of the junction differs from germline and may be a read error. The germline V gene has CDR1 DFQATT and CDR2 SNEGSKA (reference sequence). The CDR3 is 11 amino acids.

V usage is TRBV20-1 and J usage is TRBJ2-1; 7 nucleotides agree with TRBD2. The sequenced sample was PBMCs. The sequence came from a woman aged 55-69 years with HTLV-1-associated myelopathy (HAM/TSP). This CDR3 is CSAPSGTKKIF. The CDR3 DNA sequence: TGCAGTGCTCCCTCAGGGACTAAGAAAATCTTC.